The 22 T cell receptor beta chains in this list originate from one sample, sequenced in a study of control samples from healthy donors and cancer patients. Assay: immunoSEQ multiplex PCR; the TCRdb copy retains only in-frame clones and omits some. The repertoire consists of around 150,000 clones, with roughly 94% occurring once and the leading ten covering about 14%. Sequences were obtained from PBMCs. These receptors all come from a man aged 60-69 years with colorectal cancer.

The chain joins TRBV6-5 to TRBJ2-3; 9 bases map to TRBD2. The CDR3 is 15 amino acids. Germline lookup yields CDR1 MNHEY and CDR2 SVGAGI. The trim removed 4 bases at V and 1 base at J, leaving 3 bases unmatched. As DNA, the CDR3 is TGTGCCAGCAGTTCACAGCGGGGGGGCACAGATACGCAGTATTTT. It codes for CASSSQRGGTDTQYF.

The genes are TRBV24-1 and TRBJ2-7, with D possibly being TRBD1 (6 bases). Deletions cut 2 bases from V and 0 bases from J, with 16 bases between. The CDR3 runs to 17 residues. Germline V gene data show CDR1 as KGHDR and CDR2 as SFDVKD. The CDR3 region has the DNA TGTGCCACCAGTGATTCCTCTACAGGGCCCTCCTCCTACGAGCAGTACTTC. Residues: CATSDSSTGPSSYEQYF.

The V and J genes are TRBV12-3 or TRBV12-4 and TRBJ2-7; no clear D. The V and J ends lost 8 bases and 5 bases respectively, with 16 bases between them. There are 13 residues in the CDR3. CDR3 protein: CASSPSEEHEQYF. CDR3 DNA: TGTGCCAGCTCCCCTTCCGAGGAGCACGAGCAGTACTTC.

The J gene is TRBJ2-7, the V gene TRBV6-5, with a weak D call TRBD1 (5 bases). Germline CDR1 and CDR2: MNHEY and SVGAGI. Trimming pared 10 bases from V and 1 base from J, leaving 17 bases between. The CDR3 is made up of 14 amino acids. This chain's CDR3 is CATKGAEPSYEQYF. The DNA for the CDR3 is TGTGCCACCAAAGGGGCAGAACCTTCCTACGAGCAGTACTTC.

This clone has just one count. The V and J genes are TRBV6-5 and TRBJ1-4, with D perhaps matching TRBD1 (5 bases). Between the trimmed V and J ends, which lost 0 bases and 1 base, there was a span of 6 bases. The CDR3 length is 15 residues. Germline V gene sequence: CDR1 MNHEY, CDR2 SVGAGI. In DNA form, the CDR3 reads TGTGCCAGCAGTTACTCGGGGGGAACTAATGAAAAACTGTTTTTT. Its protein product is CASSYSGGTNEKLFF.

This clone was observed once. The rearrangement joins TRBV11-2 to TRBJ1-1; D ambiguous. Germline CDR1 and CDR2: SGHAT and FQNNGV. This CDR3 spans 13 amino acids. Trimming left V 1 base short and J 6 bases short, with 9 bases between. The CDR3 protein is CASSLGSQSEAFF. The CDR3 bases are TGTGCCAGCAGCTTAGGCTCCCAGTCTGAAGCTTTCTTT.

This clone was picked up one time. V gene TRBV6-5 combines with J gene TRBJ1-5, with D possibly being TRBD1 (5 bases). The germline V gene has CDR1 MNHEY and CDR2 SVGAGI. This CDR3 is 13 amino acids long. V lost 6 bases and J 9 bases, leaving 15 bases between the germline ends. CDR3 nucleotide sequence: TGTGCCAGCAGCAGGGACGGAGGAAGGCCCCAGCATTTT. It codes for CASSRDGGRPQHF.

V gene TRBV19 combines with J gene TRBJ2-2, with D perhaps TRBD1 (6 bases). Germline CDR1 and CDR2: LNHDA and SQIVND (reference sequence). Trimming stripped 6 bases from V and 5 bases from J, with 16 bases between. The CDR3 has 15 amino acids. CDR3 DNA sequence: TGTGCCAGTAGGGCAGAGAGGGGGTGGACCGGGGAGCTGTTTTTT. Protein: CASRAERGWTGELFF.

This clone was seen once. V gene TRBV10-1 combines with J gene TRBJ2-4, with 7 bases identical to TRBD1. V trimming: 5 bases; J trimming: 1 base; junction bases outside the gene matches: 2. This CDR3 has 14 amino acids. CDR1 is WNHNN, CDR2 SYGVQD, per germline (reference sequence). The CDR3 protein is CASSSQGAKNIQYF. Written as DNA, the CDR3 is TGCGCCAGCAGTTCACAGGGGGCCAAAAACATTCAGTACTTC.

The chain uses TRBV7-9 and TRBJ2-5; 7 bases are a match to TRBD1. The trim removed 5 bases at V and 5 bases at J, leaving 14 bases unmatched. Germline V gives CDR1 SEHNR, CDR2 FQNEAQ (reference sequence). The CDR3 totals 16 residues. The DNA of the CDR3 is TGTGCCAGCAGCATCACTCGGACAGGAGGATTTGAGACCCAGTACTTC. Its protein is CASSITRTGGFETQYF.

The chain couples TRBV19 to TRBJ1-2; D is possibly TRBD1 (6 bases). The germline V gene encodes CDR1 LNHDA and CDR2 SQIVND (reference sequence). The CDR3 has 13 amino acids. V was shortened by 5 bases and J by 3 bases, with 10 bases between the two germline ends. Written as DNA, the CDR3 is TGTGCCAGTAGTTTTGGGGGCGACTATGGCTACACCTTC. It is translated as CASSFGGDYGYTF.

The rearrangement joins TRBV6-5 to TRBJ2-6; 9 nucleotides agree with TRBD2. Germline CDR1 is MNHEY and CDR2 is SVGAGI. Trimming cost V 6 bases and J 0 bases; bases outside gene matches: 0. The CDR3 has 15 residues. CDR3 coding DNA: TGTGCCAGCAGGACTAGCGGCTCTGGGGCCAACGTCCTGACTTTC. It encodes CASRTSGSGANVLTF.

The CDR3 loop is CASSILVVRQNTEAFF. The CDR3 region has the DNA TGTGCCAGTAGTATCCTGGTTGTCAGACAGAACACTGAAGCTTTCTTT. The V and J genes are TRBV19 and TRBJ1-1, with D unclear. There are 16 residues in the CDR3. V was clipped by 3 bases and J by 1 base, with 15 bases between them. Germline V gene lookup returns CDR1 LNHDA and CDR2 SQIVND (reference sequence).

The rearrangement uses TRBV3-1 (or the pseudogene TRBV3-2) and TRBJ2-2; D is perhaps TRBD2 (5 bases). Germline V gene data show CDR1 as LGHDT and CDR2 as YNNKEL (reference sequence). Trimming cost V 2 bases and J 1 base, with 17 bases left between them. The CDR3 is 18 residues long. CDR3 sequence reads: CASSQRRPGYWNTGELFF. CDR3 nucleotide sequence: TGTGCCAGCAGCCAACGAAGACCGGGGTACTGGAACACCGGGGAGCTGTTTTTT.

This clone was detected only a few times. The chain couples TRBV10-3 to TRBJ1-5, with unresolved D. The CDR3 is made up of 15 amino acids. Trimming removed 6 bases at V and 0 bases at J, with 12 bases between. Germline values: CDR1 ENHRY, CDR2 SYGVKD. This CDR3 is CAISQDPSSNQPQHF. For the CDR3, the DNA is TGTGCCATCAGCCAGGACCCCTCTAGCAATCAGCCCCAGCATTTT.

This chain uses TRBV28 with TRBJ1-6; a possible D gene is TRBD1 (5 bases). This CDR3 contains 14 residues. The V gene's germline CDR1 is MDHEN and CDR2 SYDVKM. V gave up 2 bases and J gave up 7 bases, with 9 bases separating them. The CDR3 DNA reads TGTGCCAGCAGTTTAGGAGACAGAAATTCACCCCTCCACTTT. Its protein is CASSLGDRNSPLHF.

The J gene is TRBJ2-7, the V gene TRBV19; 10 nucleotides align to TRBD1. In germline, CDR1 is LNHDA, CDR2 SQIVND (reference sequence). The CDR3 is 16 residues long. The V gene end was trimmed by 1 base and the J gene end by 4 bases; junction bases not matched to a gene: 7. The CDR3 sequence: CASSIGGRQGAYEQYF. Written as DNA, the CDR3 is TGTGCCAGTAGTATAGGGGGCCGACAGGGGGCGTACGAGCAGTACTTC.

The rearrangement links TRBV11-2 to TRBJ2-5; no definite D call. Between the trimmed V and J ends, which lost 5 bases and 3 bases, there was a span of 7 bases. The CDR3 length is 12 residues. Germline-derived CDR1 and CDR2 are SGHAT and FQNNGV. CDR3 in amino acids: CASSHPKETQYF. CDR3 sequence (DNA): TGTGCCAGCAGCCACCCAAAAGAGACCCAGTACTTC.

This clone appeared a few times. J is TRBJ1-1 and V is TRBV3-1 (or the pseudogene TRBV3-2); D is undetermined. The germline V gene has CDR1 LGHDT and CDR2 YNNKEL (reference sequence). Trimming removed 4 bases at V and 7 bases at J, with 7 bases between. This CDR3 spans 11 amino acids. CDR3 amino acids: CASSRVGEAFF. CDR3 coding DNA: TGTGCCAGCAGCCGGGTAGGTGAAGCTTTCTTT.

The V gene is TRBV30, the J gene TRBJ2-1; TRBD2 agrees at 8 bases. V was clipped by 1 base and J by 8 bases; unmatched bases: 16. Germline V gives CDR1 GTSNPN, CDR2 SVGIG (reference sequence). CDR3 size: 17 residues. CDR3 sequence reads: CAWSGLSGGGDGDEQFF. DNA for the CDR3: TGTGCCTGGAGTGGGCTATCCGGGGGGGGCGATGGTGATGAGCAGTTCTTC.

The CDR3 is CASSSLDRLGYGYTF. The CDR3 DNA reads TGTGCCAGCAGCAGCCTGGACAGACTTGGCTATGGCTACACCTTC. J is TRBJ1-2 and V is TRBV21-1; the table assigns TRBD1, which was not confirmed against the DNA. TRBV21-1 is a pseudogene. This CDR3 has 15 amino acids.

This clone has only one observation. The rearrangement joins TRBV21-1 to TRBJ2-5. TRBV21-1 counts as a pseudogene. The CDR3 sequence is 15 residues long. The CDR3, as DNA: TGTGCCAGCAGCAAACGGCCGGGACCTCAAGAGACCCAGTACTTC. Amino acid sequence: CASSKRPGPQETQYF.